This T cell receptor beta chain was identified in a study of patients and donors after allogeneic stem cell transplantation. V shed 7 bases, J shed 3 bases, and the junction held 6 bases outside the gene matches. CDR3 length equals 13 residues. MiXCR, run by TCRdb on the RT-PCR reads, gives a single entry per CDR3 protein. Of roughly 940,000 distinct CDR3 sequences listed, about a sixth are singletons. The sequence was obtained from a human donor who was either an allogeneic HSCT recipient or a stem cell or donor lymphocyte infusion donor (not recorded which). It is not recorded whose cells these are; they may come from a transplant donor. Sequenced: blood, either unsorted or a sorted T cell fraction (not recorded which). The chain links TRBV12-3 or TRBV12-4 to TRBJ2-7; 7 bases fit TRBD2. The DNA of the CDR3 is TGTGCCAGCAATCGACGGGGGGACTACGAGCAGTACTTC. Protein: CASNRRGDYEQYF.